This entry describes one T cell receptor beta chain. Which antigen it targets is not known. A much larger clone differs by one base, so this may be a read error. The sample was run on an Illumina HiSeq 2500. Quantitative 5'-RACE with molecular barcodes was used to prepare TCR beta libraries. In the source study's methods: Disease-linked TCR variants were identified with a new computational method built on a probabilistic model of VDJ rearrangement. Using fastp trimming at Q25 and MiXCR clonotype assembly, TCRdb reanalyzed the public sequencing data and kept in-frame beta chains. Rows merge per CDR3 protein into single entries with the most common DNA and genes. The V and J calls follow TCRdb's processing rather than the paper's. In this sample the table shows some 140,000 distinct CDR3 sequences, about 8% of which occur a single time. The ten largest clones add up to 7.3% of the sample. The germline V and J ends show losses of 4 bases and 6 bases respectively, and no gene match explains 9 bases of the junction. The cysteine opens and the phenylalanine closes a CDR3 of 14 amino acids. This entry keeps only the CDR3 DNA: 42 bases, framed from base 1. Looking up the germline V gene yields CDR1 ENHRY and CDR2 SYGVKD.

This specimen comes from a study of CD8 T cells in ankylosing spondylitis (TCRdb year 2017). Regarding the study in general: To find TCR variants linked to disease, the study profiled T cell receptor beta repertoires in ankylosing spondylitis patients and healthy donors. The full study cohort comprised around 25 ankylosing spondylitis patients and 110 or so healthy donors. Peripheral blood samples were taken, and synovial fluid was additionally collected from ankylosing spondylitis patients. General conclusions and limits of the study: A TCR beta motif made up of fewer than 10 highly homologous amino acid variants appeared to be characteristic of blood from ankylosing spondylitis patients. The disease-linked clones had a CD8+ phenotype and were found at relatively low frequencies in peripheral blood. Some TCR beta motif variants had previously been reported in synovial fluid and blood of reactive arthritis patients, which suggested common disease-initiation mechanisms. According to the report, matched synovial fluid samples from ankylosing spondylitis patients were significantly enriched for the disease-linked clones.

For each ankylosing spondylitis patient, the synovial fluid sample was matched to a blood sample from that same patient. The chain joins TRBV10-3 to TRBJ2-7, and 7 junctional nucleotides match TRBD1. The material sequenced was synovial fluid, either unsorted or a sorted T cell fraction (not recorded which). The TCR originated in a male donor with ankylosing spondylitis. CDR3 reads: CAISGFTGDSEQYF. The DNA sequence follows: TGTGCCATCAGTGGATTTACCGGGGACAGCGAGCAGTACTTC.